What follows are 13 T cell receptor beta chains derived from one specimen sequenced in a study of siplizumab effects on memory and regulatory T cells. TCRdb keeps only in-frame clones here, not all; method: immunoSEQ multiplex PCR. The table has more than 85,000 clones, just under 90% seen once. The sequenced sample consisted of CD4+ T cells sorted from blood. All receptors come from a human donor in good health.

The CDR3 coding sequence is TGTGCCAGCAGTTACAGCAGGGGCGACCCCTACGAGCAGTACTTC. Its protein product is CASSYSRGDPYEQYF. The chain recombines TRBV6-5 with TRBJ2-7; a possible D gene is TRBD1 (6 bases). This CDR3 has 15 amino acids. Germline CDR1 MNHEY, CDR2 SVGAGI. Trimming removed 2 bases from V and 2 bases from J, with 13 bases in between.

V gene TRBV14 combines with J gene TRBJ2-1, with D possibly being TRBD2 (5 bases). Germline lookup yields CDR1 SGHDN and CDR2 FVKESK. The ends were cut back, 0 bases at V and 10 bases at J, with 16 bases in the middle. This CDR3 has 15 amino acids. The CDR3 coding sequence is TGTGCCAGCAGCCAAGATCTGTACCCTAGCAGCGAGCAGTTCTTC. Translated, it gives CASSQDLYPSSEQFF.

The chain has TRBV23-1 and TRBJ2-2; D not certain. TRBV23-1 belongs to the ORF category, with a function that is uncertain. The CDR3 runs to 14 residues. V was shortened by 2 bases and J by 3 bases, with 7 bases between the two germline ends. The CDR3 nucleotides are TGCGCCAGCAGTCAAGCGACTGACACCGGGGAGCTGTTTTTT. This gives the protein CASSQATDTGELFF.

This sequence joins TRBV5-4 and TRBJ2-7, with D uncertain. The CDR3 consists of 12 residues. Germline-derived CDR1 and CDR2 are SGHNT and YYREEE (reference sequence). The V gene lost 0 bases and the J gene lost 9 bases, with 10 bases spanning the gap. CDR3: CASSLESARQYF. CDR3 nucleotide sequence: TGTGCCAGCAGCTTGGAGTCTGCAAGGCAGTACTTC.

The CDR3 loop is CASSIEAGARNTIYF. In nucleotides, the CDR3 is TGTGCCAGTAGTATAGAGGCAGGGGCACGAAACACCATATATTTT. The chain carries TRBV19 and TRBJ1-3, with D maybe TRBD1 (6 bases). Germline CDR1 and CDR2: LNHDA and SQIVND (reference sequence). The CDR3 is 15 amino acids. V dropped 0 bases and J dropped 5 bases, with 11 bases sitting between them.

The chain has TRBV28 and TRBJ1-1; D is unresolved. Between the trimmed V and J ends, which lost 6 bases and 2 bases, there was a span of 16 bases. Per the germline V gene, CDR1 is MDHEN and CDR2 is SYDVKM. This CDR3 comprises 15 residues. The DNA for the CDR3 is TGTGCCAGCAGACCATATCGCAGAGAAAACACTGAAGCTTTCTTT. Translating it yields CASRPYRRENTEAFF.

The J gene is TRBJ1-6, the V gene TRBV5-1; TRBD1 agrees at 8 bases. The J segment lost 5 bases and the V segment lost 4 bases, leaving 8 bases of the junction unmatched. CDR3 length: 16 amino acids. Per the germline V gene, CDR1 is SGHRS and CDR2 is YFSETQ. For the CDR3, the DNA is TGCGCCAGCAGCCCCCGGCAACAGGGGGATAATTCACCCCTCCACTTT. Encoded protein: CASSPRQQGDNSPLHF.

This chain uses TRBV28 with TRBJ2-7, with D perhaps TRBD1 (5 bases). Trimming took 4 bases from V and 5 from J, leaving 9 bases between them. Germline V gene sequence: CDR1 MDHEN, CDR2 SYDVKM. The CDR3 has 12 amino acids. CDR3 sequence (DNA): TGTGCCAGCAGTTCCCAGACAGACGAGCAGTACTTC. It translates to CASSSQTDEQYF.

This chain uses TRBV11-1 with TRBJ2-7; 8 nucleotides align to TRBD1. This CDR3 comprises 14 residues. Germline CDR1 reads SGHAT; CDR2 reads FQDESV (reference sequence). V was clipped by 5 bases and J by 3 bases; unmatched bases: 6. The CDR3 spells CASSLGQAFYEQYF. CDR3 nucleotide sequence: TGTGCCAGCAGCCTGGGACAGGCATTCTACGAGCAGTACTTC.

The chain has TRBV28 and TRBJ2-2; D call uncertain. The CDR3 runs to 15 residues. V shed 7 bases and J shed 0 bases, with 12 bases lying between them. Germline V gives CDR1 MDHEN, CDR2 SYDVKM. The CDR3 here is CASKGPSANTGELFF. CDR3 bases: TGTGCCAGCAAGGGTCCCAGCGCGAACACCGGGGAGCTGTTTTTT.

CDR3 DNA sequence: TGTGCCAGCAGCCAAGCTGGGACTAGCGGGTACAATGAGCAGTTCTTC. It translates to CASSQAGTSGYNEQFF. The chain employs TRBV4-2 and TRBJ2-1; 12 bases map to TRBD2. V lost 1 base and J lost 4; bases outside the gene matches: 2. The CDR3 contains 16 residues. Germline V gives CDR1 LGHNA, CDR2 YNFKEQ.

The chain recombines TRBV7-2 with TRBJ2-1, with TRBD2 matching 12 bases. With V trimmed by 7 bases and J by 10 bases, 14 bases remained unmatched. Germline lookup yields CDR1 SGHTA and CDR2 FQGNSA. The CDR3 runs 16 residues. CDR3 coding DNA: TGTGCCAGCAAAGTACCACTAGCGGGAGGACCCGGGGAGCAGTTCTTC. Its protein is CASKVPLAGGPGEQFF.

The V gene is TRBV10-3, the J gene TRBJ1-5, with D perhaps TRBD1 (5 bases). Germline assignment: CDR1 ENHRY and CDR2 SYGVKD. The length of the CDR3 is 15 residues. Trimming stripped 1 base from V and 2 bases from J, with 9 bases between. The CDR3 nucleotides are TGTGCCATCAGTGAGTTTGGGGACGGCAATCAGCCCCAGCATTTT. Translation gives CAISEFGDGNQPQHF.